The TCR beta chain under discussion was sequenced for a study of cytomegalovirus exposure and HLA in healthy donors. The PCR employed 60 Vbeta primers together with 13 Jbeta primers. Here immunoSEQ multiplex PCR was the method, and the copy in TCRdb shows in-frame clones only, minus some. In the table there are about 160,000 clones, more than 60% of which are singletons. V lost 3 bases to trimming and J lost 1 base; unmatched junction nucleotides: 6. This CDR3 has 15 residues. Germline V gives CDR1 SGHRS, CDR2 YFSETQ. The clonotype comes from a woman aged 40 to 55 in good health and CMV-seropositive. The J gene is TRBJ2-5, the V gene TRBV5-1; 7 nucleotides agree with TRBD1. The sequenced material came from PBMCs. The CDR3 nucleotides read TGCGCCAGCAGCTCCGAACAGGGGCCCCAAGAGACCCAGTACTTC. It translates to CASSSEQGPQETQYF.